The clone carrying this TCR beta chain was seen at least ten times. Its antigen is as yet unknown. This entry is derived from a study of CD8+CD57+ T cells in acquired aplastic anemia. Study as a whole: DNA per sorted CD4+ or CD8+ sample ranged roughly 0.19 to 30 ug, averaging 3.2 ug.

Using genomic DNA as the template, TCR beta VDJ and CDR3 profiling was carried out. MiXCR, applied by TCRdb to the reads, yields one record per CDR3 protein. The sample lists some 170,000 distinct CDR3 sequences; around 40% were seen once. CDR3 size: 14 residues. The germline gives CDR1 SGDLS, CDR2 YYNGEE. The V and J ends lost 0 bases and 10 bases respectively, with 11 bases between them. Study-wide results and limits: CD8+ Simpson's diversity in patients was not significantly different from that in controls.

This sequence joins TRBV9 and TRBJ1-6; D call uncertain. The source of this sequence is a human donor in good health. Sample: sorted CD4+, CD8+, or CD8+CD57+ T cells (not recorded which) from PBMCs. CDR3 nucleotides: TGTGCCAGCAGCGTAGCTAACTTTGGGTCACCCCTCCACTTT. This codes for CASSVANFGSPLHF.